The subject of this entry is one T cell receptor (beta chain). The data originate from a study of control samples from healthy donors and cancer patients. Sequenced by immunoSEQ multiplex PCR; TCRdb stores in-frame clones only, minus some. The table lists around 30,000 clones, approximately 86% of them singletons. CDR1 and CDR2 (germline): LNHDA, SQIVND (reference sequence). The CDR3 extends over 15 amino acids. J was trimmed by 5 bases and V by 11 bases; bases with no gene match: 17. The material sequenced was PBMCs. V is TRBV19 and J is TRBJ1-2; 7 nucleotides match TRBD1. The receptor was derived from a woman between 40 and 50 years old with lung cancer. CDR3 nucleotides: TGTGCCGGCCGACCCCGGGACAGCCCTTCTTATGGCTACACCTTC. Its protein product is CAGRPRDSPSYGYTF.